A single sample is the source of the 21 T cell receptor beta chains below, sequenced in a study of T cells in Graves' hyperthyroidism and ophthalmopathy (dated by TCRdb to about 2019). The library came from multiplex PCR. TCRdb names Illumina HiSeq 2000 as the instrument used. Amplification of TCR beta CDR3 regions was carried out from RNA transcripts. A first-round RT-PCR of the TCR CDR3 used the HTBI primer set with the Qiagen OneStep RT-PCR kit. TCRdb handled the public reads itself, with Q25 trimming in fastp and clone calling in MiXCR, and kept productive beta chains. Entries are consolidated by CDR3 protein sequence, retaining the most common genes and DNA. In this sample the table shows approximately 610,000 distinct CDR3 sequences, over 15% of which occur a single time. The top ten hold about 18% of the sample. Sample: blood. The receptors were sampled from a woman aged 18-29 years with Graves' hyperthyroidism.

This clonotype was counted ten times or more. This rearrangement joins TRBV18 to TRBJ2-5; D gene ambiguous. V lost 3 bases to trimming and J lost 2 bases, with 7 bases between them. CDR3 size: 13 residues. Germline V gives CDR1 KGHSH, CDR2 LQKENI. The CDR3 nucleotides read TGTGCCAGCTCACCTCCACCGCAAGAGACCCAGTACTTC. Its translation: CASSPPPQETQYF. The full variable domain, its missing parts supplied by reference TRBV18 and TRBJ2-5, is NAGVMQNPRHLVRRRGQEARLRCSPMKGHSHVYWYRQLPEEGLKFMVYLQKENIIDESGMPKERFSAEFPKEGPSILRIQQVVRGDSAAYFCASSPPPQETQYFGPGTRLLVL.

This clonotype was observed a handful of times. As DNA, the CDR3 is TGTGCCAGCAGTCCCTCGGGGAGACTAGCGGGAGGACCCGAGCAGTACTTC. It codes for CASSPSGRLAGGPEQYF. This rearrangement joins TRBV12-3 or TRBV12-4 to TRBJ2-7, with 13 bases that match TRBD2. CDR3 length equals 17 residues. J lost 6 bases, V lost 5 bases, and 13 bases had no gene match.

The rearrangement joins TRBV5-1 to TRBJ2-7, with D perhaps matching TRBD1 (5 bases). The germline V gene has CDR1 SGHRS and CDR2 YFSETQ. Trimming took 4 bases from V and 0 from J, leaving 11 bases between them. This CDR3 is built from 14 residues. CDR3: CASSGAPSSYEQYF. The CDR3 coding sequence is TGCGCCAGCAGCGGGGCGCCTAGCTCCTACGAGCAGTACTTC.

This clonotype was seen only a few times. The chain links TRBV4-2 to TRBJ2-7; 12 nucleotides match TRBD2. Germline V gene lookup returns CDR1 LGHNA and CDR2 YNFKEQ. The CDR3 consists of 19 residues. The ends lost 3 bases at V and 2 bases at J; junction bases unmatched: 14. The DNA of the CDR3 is TGTGCCAGCAGCCAGCACCCGGGACTAGCGGGCGCTACCACCTACGAGCAGTACTTC. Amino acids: CASSQHPGLAGATTYEQYF.

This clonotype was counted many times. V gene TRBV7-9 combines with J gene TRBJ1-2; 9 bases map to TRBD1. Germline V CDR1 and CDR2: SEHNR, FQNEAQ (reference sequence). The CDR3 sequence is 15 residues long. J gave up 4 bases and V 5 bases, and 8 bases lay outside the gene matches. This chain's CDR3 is CASSHARGQGYGYTF. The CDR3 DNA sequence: TGTGCCAGCAGCCACGCGCGGGGACAGGGCTATGGCTACACCTTC.

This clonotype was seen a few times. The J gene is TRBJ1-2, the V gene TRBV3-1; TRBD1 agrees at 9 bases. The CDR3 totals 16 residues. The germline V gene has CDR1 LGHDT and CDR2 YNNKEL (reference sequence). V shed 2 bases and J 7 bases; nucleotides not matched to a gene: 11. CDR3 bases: TGTGCCAGCAGCCAATCAATTACGGACAGGGGTAGTGGCTACACCTTC. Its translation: CASSQSITDRGSGYTF.

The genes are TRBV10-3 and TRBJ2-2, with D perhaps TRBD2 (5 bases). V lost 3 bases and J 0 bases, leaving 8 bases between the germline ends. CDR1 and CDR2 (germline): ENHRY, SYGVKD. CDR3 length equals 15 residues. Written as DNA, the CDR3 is TGTGCCATCAGTGACATAGCGACGAACACCGGGGAGCTGTTTTTT. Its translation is CAISDIATNTGELFF.

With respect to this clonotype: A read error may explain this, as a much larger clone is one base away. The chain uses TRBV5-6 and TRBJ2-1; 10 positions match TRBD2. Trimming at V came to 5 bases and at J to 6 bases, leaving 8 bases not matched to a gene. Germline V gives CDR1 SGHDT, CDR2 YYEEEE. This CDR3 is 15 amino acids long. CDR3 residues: CASRFGLADSNEQFF. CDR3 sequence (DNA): TGTGCCAGCAGATTCGGACTAGCGGACTCCAATGAGCAGTTCTTC.

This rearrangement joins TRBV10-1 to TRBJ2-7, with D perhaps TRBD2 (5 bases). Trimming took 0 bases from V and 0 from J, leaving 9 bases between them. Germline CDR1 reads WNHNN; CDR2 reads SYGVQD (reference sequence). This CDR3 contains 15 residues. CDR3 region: CASSESPGSSYEQYF. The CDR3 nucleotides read TGCGCCAGCAGTGAGTCGCCGGGAAGCTCCTACGAGCAGTACTTC.

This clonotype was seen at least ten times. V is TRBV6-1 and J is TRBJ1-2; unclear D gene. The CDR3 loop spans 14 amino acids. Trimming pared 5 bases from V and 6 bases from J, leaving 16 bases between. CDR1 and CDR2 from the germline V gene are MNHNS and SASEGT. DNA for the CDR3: TGTGCCAGCAGTTATGGGTCGGGGAAACATGGCTACACCTTC. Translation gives CASSYGSGKHGYTF.

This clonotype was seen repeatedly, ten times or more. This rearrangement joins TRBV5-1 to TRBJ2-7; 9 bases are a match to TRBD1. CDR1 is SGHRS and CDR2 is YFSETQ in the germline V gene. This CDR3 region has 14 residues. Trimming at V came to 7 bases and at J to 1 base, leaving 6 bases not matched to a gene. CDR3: CASRRDRASYEQYF. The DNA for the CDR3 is TGCGCCAGCCGCCGGGACAGGGCTTCCTACGAGCAGTACTTC. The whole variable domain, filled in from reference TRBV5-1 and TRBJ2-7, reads KAGVTQTPRYLIKTRGQQVTLSCSPISGHRSVSWYQQTPGQGLQFLFEYFSETQRNKGNFPGRFSGRQFSNSRSEMNVSTLELGDSALYLCASRRDRASYEQYFGPGTRLTVT.

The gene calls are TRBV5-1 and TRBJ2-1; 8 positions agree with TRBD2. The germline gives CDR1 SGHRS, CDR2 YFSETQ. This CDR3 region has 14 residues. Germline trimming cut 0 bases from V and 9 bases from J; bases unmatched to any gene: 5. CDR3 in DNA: TGCGCCAGCAGCTTGGCCTCGACTAGCGCTGAGCAGTTCTTC. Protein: CASSLASTSAEQFF.

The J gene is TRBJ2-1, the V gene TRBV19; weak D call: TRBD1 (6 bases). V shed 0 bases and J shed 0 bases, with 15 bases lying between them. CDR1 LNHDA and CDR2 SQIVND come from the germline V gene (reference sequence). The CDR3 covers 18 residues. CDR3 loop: CASSIDLSPGHSYNEQFF. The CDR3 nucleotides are TGTGCCAGTAGTATAGATCTGTCCCCGGGACACTCCTACAATGAGCAGTTCTTC. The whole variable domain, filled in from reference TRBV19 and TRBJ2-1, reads DGGITQSPKYLFRKEGQNVTLSCEQNLNHDAMYWYRQDPGQGLRLIYYSQIVNDFQKGDIAEGYSVSREKKESFPLTVTSAQKNPTAFYLCASSIDLSPGHSYNEQFFGPGTRLTVL.

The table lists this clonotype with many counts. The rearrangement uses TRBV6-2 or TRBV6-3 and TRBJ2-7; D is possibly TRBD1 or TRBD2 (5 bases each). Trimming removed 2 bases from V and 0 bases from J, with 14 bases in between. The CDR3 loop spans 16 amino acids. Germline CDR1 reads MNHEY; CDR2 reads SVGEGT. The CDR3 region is CASSYPSGTVSYEQYF. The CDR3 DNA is TGTGCCAGCAGTTACCCTTCCGGGACGGTCTCCTACGAGCAGTACTTC.

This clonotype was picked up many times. The CDR3 region is CASSTPGWLFYNEQFF. The CDR3 nucleotides read TGTGCCAGCAGTACCCCGGGGTGGCTATTCTACAATGAGCAGTTCTTC. The rearrangement links TRBV27 to TRBJ2-1, with D maybe TRBD2 (5 bases). Germline CDR1 is MNHEY and CDR2 is SMNVEV (reference sequence). The CDR3 is made up of 16 amino acids. V lost 5 bases, J lost 3 bases, and 17 bases lay in between.

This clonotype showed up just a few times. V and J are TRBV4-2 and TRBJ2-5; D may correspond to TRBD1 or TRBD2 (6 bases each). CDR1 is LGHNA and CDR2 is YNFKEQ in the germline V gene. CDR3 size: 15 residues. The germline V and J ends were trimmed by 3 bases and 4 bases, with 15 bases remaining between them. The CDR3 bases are TGTGCCAGCAGCCAGGACTCGGGGGCTGCAGAGACCCAGTACTTC. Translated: CASSQDSGAAETQYF.

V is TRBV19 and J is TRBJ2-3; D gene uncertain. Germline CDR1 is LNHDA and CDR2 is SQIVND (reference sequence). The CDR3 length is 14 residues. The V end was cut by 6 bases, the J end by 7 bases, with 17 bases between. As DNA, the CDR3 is TGTGCCAGTAGACCAGGACCTGAAGGGAATACGCAGTATTTT. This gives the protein CASRPGPEGNTQYF.

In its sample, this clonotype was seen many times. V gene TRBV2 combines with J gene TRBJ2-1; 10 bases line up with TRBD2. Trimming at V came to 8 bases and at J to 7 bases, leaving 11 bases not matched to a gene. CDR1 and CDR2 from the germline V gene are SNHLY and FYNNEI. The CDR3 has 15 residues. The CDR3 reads CASRREREGQNEQFF. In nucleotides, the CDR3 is TGTGCCAGCCGGAGGGAGCGGGAGGGCCAAAATGAGCAGTTCTTC.

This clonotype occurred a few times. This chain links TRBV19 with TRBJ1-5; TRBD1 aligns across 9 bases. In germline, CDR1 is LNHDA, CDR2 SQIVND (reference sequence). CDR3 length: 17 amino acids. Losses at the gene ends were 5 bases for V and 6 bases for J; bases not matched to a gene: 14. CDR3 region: CASSSRQGGKFGQPQHF. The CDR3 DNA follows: TGTGCCAGTAGTTCTCGACAGGGGGGTAAGTTCGGTCAGCCCCAGCATTTT.

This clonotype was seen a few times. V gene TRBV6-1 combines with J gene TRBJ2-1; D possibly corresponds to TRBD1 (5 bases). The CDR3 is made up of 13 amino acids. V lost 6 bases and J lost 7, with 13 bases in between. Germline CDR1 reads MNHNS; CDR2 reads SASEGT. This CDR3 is CASRDTHLNEQFF. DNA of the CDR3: TGTGCCAGCAGGGACACCCACCTAAATGAGCAGTTCTTC.

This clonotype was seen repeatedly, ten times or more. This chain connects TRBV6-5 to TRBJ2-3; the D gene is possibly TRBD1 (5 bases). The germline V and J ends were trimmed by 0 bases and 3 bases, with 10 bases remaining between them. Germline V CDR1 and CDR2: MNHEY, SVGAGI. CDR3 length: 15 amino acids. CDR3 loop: CASSYSGDGTDTQYF. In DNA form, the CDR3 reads TGTGCCAGCAGTTACTCAGGGGATGGGACAGATACGCAGTATTTT.